This T cell receptor (beta chain) came from a study of blood T cell repertoires in COVID-19. Study-wide context: The study drew acute and convalescent COVID-19 samples from the United States, Italy and Spain.

In the authors' methods: Estimated nucleated cell counts came from reference gene primer amplification. Profiled with immunoSEQ multiplex PCR; TCRdb holds only in-frame clones, not every one. V and J calls and clone size are copied from that table; D and trimming were computed from the DNA. The table includes about 160,000 clones, 70% to 90% detected once. V was cut by 4 bases and J by 3 bases, with 24 bases left in between. The CDR3 spans 18 residues. CDR1 is MRHNA, CDR2 SNTAGT, per germline. In this sample, this clone turned up a few times. The genes are TRBV6-4 and TRBJ2-5; D is perhaps TRBD2 (7 bases). The clonotype was recovered from a woman aged 45 to 65 with COVID-19, enrolled during active disease. Source material: peripheral blood. CDR3 DNA sequence: TGTGCCAGCAGTGCCACGGGGGGAGGGGGGAAGAGGGAAGAGACCCAGTACTTC. Translated: CASSATGGGGKREETQYF.